The 30 T cell receptor beta chains given below trace back to one sample, sequenced in a study of blood T cell repertoires in COVID-19. Produced via immunoSEQ multiplex PCR; TCRdb's table is partial and in-frame only. Found here are roughly 70,000 clones, around nine tenths of them singletons; the top ten hold around 4.2%. The sample consisted of peripheral blood. These receptors were obtained from a man between 65 and 85 years old with acute or convalescent COVID-19.

V and J are TRBV4-1 and TRBJ1-5; maybe TRBD1 (5 bases). The CDR3 runs to 16 residues. Germline V gene sequence: CDR1 MGHRA, CDR2 YSYEKL. V shed 3 bases and J shed 10 bases, with 22 bases lying between them. The CDR3 DNA sequence: TGCGCCAGCAGCCACAATAACAACCGACAGAAAAATCCCCAGCATTTT. Its protein is CASSHNNNRQKNPQHF.

The V and J genes are TRBV7-9 and TRBJ2-5; 7 bases agree with TRBD1. With V trimmed by 5 bases and J by 7 bases, 16 bases remained unmatched. The CDR3 extends over 16 amino acids. CDR1 and CDR2 from the germline V gene are SEHNR and FQNEAQ (reference sequence). In DNA, the CDR3 is TGTGCCAGCAGCCGCATTGGGGACAGCCCTCCAGTGACCCAGTACTTC. This codes for CASSRIGDSPPVTQYF.

This clone was seen a few times. CDR3 in DNA: TGTGCCACCAGCAGAAGCAGGGGGACTAGCAGCCGAGGGGGAAGGTCCTACGAGCAGTACTTC. Translation: CATSRSRGTSSRGGRSYEQYF. This rearrangement joins TRBV15 to TRBJ2-7; 9 bases map to TRBD2. Germline CDR1 reads LNHNV; CDR2 reads YYDKDF (reference sequence). CDR3 length: 21 residues. With 2 bases clipped from V and 1 base from J, the junction kept 21 bases outside the gene matches.

This rearrangement joins TRBV15 to TRBJ2-7; D is ambiguous. CDR3 size: 14 residues. Trimming removed 4 bases from V and 6 bases from J, with 16 bases in between. Germline V lookup: CDR1 LNHNV, CDR2 YYDKDF (reference sequence). For the CDR3, the DNA is TGTGCCACCAGCACGAGAGGCCCAGCACCCGAGCAGTACTTC. Amino acids: CATSTRGPAPEQYF.

This sequence joins TRBV7-8 and TRBJ1-6, with a weak D call TRBD1 (6 bases). Germline CDR1 SGHVS, CDR2 FQNEAQ. CDR3 size: 15 residues. The V gene lost 3 bases and the J gene lost 10 bases, with 16 bases spanning the gap. CDR3 nucleotide sequence: TGTGCCAGCAGCTTCCGGGACATAGCAGAATCACCCCTCCACTTT. Residues: CASSFRDIAESPLHF.

V and J are TRBV5-1 and TRBJ1-1; TRBD1 might be the D (5 bases). The CDR3 spans 13 residues. Germline V gene lookup returns CDR1 SGHRS and CDR2 YFSETQ. Trimming pared 0 bases from V and 6 bases from J, leaving 9 bases between. Written as DNA, the CDR3 is TGCGCCAGCAGCTTGGGGGGCTCAGCTGAAGCTTTCTTT. This sequence encodes CASSLGGSAEAFF.

This clone was seen a single time. V gene TRBV9 combines with J gene TRBJ2-5; possible D gene TRBD2, 6 bases. Per germline, CDR1 SGDLS and CDR2 YYNGEE. Trimming stripped 4 bases from V and 7 bases from J, with 14 bases between. CDR3 length: 13 amino acids. CDR3 protein: CASSFKEEGTQYF. CDR3 in DNA: TGTGCCAGCAGCTTTAAGGAGGAGGGGACCCAGTACTTC. Using reference TRBV9 and TRBJ2-5 for the parts outside the CDR3, the full variable domain is DSGVTQTPKHLITATGQRVTLRCSPRSGDLSVYWYQQSLDQGLQFLIQYYNGEERAKGNILERFSAQQFPDLHSELNLSSLELGDSALYFCASSFKEEGTQYFGPGTRLLVL.

The chain carries TRBV5-6 and TRBJ1-2; 9 bases line up with TRBD1. Germline trimming cut 2 bases from V and 2 bases from J; bases unmatched to any gene: 7. Germline V gives CDR1 SGHDT, CDR2 YYEEEE. The CDR3 loop spans 16 amino acids. This CDR3 reads CASSFWTGVGNYGYTF. For the CDR3, the DNA is TGTGCCAGCAGCTTCTGGACAGGGGTCGGGAACTATGGCTACACCTTC.

The chain links TRBV5-5 to TRBJ2-7; 8 positions match TRBD1. Trimming removed 7 bases from V and 1 base from J; junction bases left unmatched: 7. CDR1 is SGHKS and CDR2 is YYEKEE in the germline V gene (reference sequence). The CDR3 runs 14 residues. The CDR3 DNA reads as TGTGCCAGCCTCCGGGACAGGACATCCTACGAGCAGTACTTC. The encoded protein is CASLRDRTSYEQYF.

The chain has TRBV12-3 or TRBV12-4 and TRBJ1-1; D is possibly TRBD1 (6 bases). This CDR3 comprises 13 residues. The V end was cut by 3 bases, the J end by 3 bases, with 8 bases between. The CDR3 loop reads CASSFGGHTEAFF. In DNA form, the CDR3 reads TGTGCCAGCAGTTTCGGGGGGCACACTGAAGCTTTCTTT.

The rearrangement joins TRBV24-1 to TRBJ1-1; D possibly corresponds to TRBD1 (6 bases). The CDR3 length is 15 residues. Trimming left V 3 bases short and J 4 bases short, with 14 bases between. CDR1 is KGHDR, CDR2 SFDVKD, per germline. For the CDR3, the DNA is TGTGCCACCAGTGATGCCGACAGGCCCCTCACTGAAGCTTTCTTT. It specifies CATSDADRPLTEAFF.

This chain uses TRBV9 with TRBJ1-1; D is ambiguous. The germline V gene has CDR1 SGDLS and CDR2 YYNGEE. CDR3 length: 16 amino acids. The V and J ends lost 1 base and 2 bases respectively, with 15 bases between them. The CDR3: CASSVLPEGRNTEAFF. In DNA form, the CDR3 reads TGTGCCAGCAGCGTACTCCCGGAGGGAAGAAACACTGAAGCTTTCTTT. The full variable domain, rest sourced from reference TRBV9 and TRBJ1-1, is DSGVTQTPKHLITATGQRVTLRCSPRSGDLSVYWYQQSLDQGLQFLIQYYNGEERAKGNILERFSAQQFPDLHSELNLSSLELGDSALYFCASSVLPEGRNTEAFFGQGTRLTVV.

This chain uses TRBV18 with TRBJ1-5, with 8 bases fitting TRBD1. The CDR3 has 15 residues. The V segment lost 3 bases and the J segment 3 bases; nucleotides outside the gene matches: 4. Germline lookup yields CDR1 KGHSH and CDR2 LQKENI. The CDR3 region is CASSPGQENNQPQHF. For the CDR3, the DNA is TGTGCCAGCTCACCGGGACAGGAAAACAATCAGCCCCAGCATTTT.

The chain links TRBV20-1 to TRBJ1-3, with a tentative D call TRBD1 (5 bases). With 3 bases removed from V and 4 bases from J, the gap between germline ends came to 16 bases. CDR1 DFQATT and CDR2 SNEGSKA come from the germline V gene (reference sequence). This CDR3 region has 15 residues. In DNA, the CDR3 is TGCAGTGCTAGTCCCAGGGCAGGGTCAGGAAACACCATATATTTT. Amino acids: CSASPRAGSGNTIYF.

This chain joins TRBV25-1 and TRBJ2-7; D possibly corresponds to TRBD1 (6 bases). Trimming took off 4 bases at V and 2 bases at J, with 9 bases between the two ends. The CDR3 covers 13 residues. Germline loops: CDR1 MGHDK, CDR2 SYGVNS. The CDR3 reads CASSARGTYEQYF. The CDR3, as DNA: TGTGCCAGCAGTGCCAGGGGTACCTACGAGCAGTACTTC.

The chain has TRBV7-3 and TRBJ1-6; a weak D match, TRBD1 (5 bases). This CDR3 has 15 amino acids. V was cut by 6 bases and J by 9 bases, with 18 bases left in between. Germline CDR1 is SGHTA and CDR2 is FQGTGA. The DNA for the CDR3 is TGTGCCAGCAGTCCAAAGGCGGGGGGAGCTTCACCCCTCCACTTT. Its protein is CASSPKAGGASPLHF.

The V gene is TRBV19, the J gene TRBJ1-6; maybe TRBD1 (6 bases). V lost 5 bases and J lost 7, with 12 bases in between. This CDR3 has 14 residues. The V gene's germline CDR1 is LNHDA and CDR2 SQIVND (reference sequence). The CDR3 protein is CASSAYRGNSPLHF. For the CDR3, the DNA is TGTGCCAGTAGTGCGTATAGGGGGAATTCACCCCTCCACTTT.

The chain couples TRBV19 to TRBJ1-3, with 7 bases fitting TRBD1. Trimming at V came to 3 bases and at J to 3 bases, leaving 5 bases not matched to a gene. This CDR3 has 15 residues. Germline V gives CDR1 LNHDA, CDR2 SQIVND (reference sequence). CDR3 bases: TGTGCCAGTAGTATGCGACAGGGTAGTGGAAACACCATATATTTT. The encoded protein is CASSMRQGSGNTIYF.

By sample fraction, this clone is medium-sized (0.01 to 0.1%). The genes are TRBV5-1 and TRBJ2-7; TRBD1 agrees at 8 bases. Trimming took 9 bases from V and 1 from J; bases not matched to a gene: 9. In germline, CDR1 is SGHRS, CDR2 YFSETQ. The CDR3 has 14 residues. The CDR3 here is CAILWDRPSYEQYF. Here the CDR3 DNA reads TGCGCCATACTGTGGGACAGGCCTTCCTACGAGCAGTACTTC.

The chain uses TRBV6-5 and TRBJ2-4; 7 bases line up with TRBD1. The CDR3 extends over 14 amino acids. The junction had 4 bases not matched to a gene; V was cut back by 6 bases and J by 2 bases. Germline CDR1 reads MNHEY; CDR2 reads SVGAGI. In DNA form, the CDR3 reads TGTGCCAGCAGAATGACAGGGACCAAAAACATTCAGTACTTC. This gives the protein CASRMTGTKNIQYF.

The rearrangement joins TRBV7-3 to TRBJ1-1, with 10 bases aligning to TRBD1. The CDR3 totals 13 residues. V was pared by 5 bases and J by 5 bases, with 2 bases of the junction left unmatched. Germline CDR1 SGHTA, CDR2 FQGTGA. The DNA for the CDR3 is TGTGCCAGCAGCCTGGACAGGGGGACTGAAGCTTTCTTT. Protein product: CASSLDRGTEAFF.

A few counts support this clone. V usage is TRBV12-3 or TRBV12-4 and J usage is TRBJ2-3, with unresolved D. Trimming stripped 4 bases from V and 4 bases from J, with 9 bases between. The CDR3 totals 13 residues. CDR3 bases: TGTGCCAGCAGTTCACGACTGTCAGATACGCAGTATTTT. Protein product: CASSSRLSDTQYF.

This chain uses TRBV29-1 with TRBJ1-2; TRBD1 is a possible D gene (6 bases). There are 11 residues in the CDR3. V shed 6 bases and J shed 8 bases, with 13 bases lying between them. Germline CDR1 SQVTM, CDR2 ANQGSEA. The DNA of the CDR3 is TGCAGCGTCGGGGGGGGCGGCGGCTACACCTTC. This encodes CSVGGGGGYTF. The entire variable domain, with the rest obtained from reference TRBV29-1 and TRBJ1-2, is as follows: SAVISQKPSRDICQRGTSLTIQCQVDSQVTMMFWYRQQPGQSLTLIATANQGSEATYESGFVIDKFPISRPNLTFSTLTVSNMSPEDSSIYLCSVGGGGGYTFGSGTRLTVV.

V and J are TRBV6-2 or TRBV6-3 and TRBJ1-1; 9 bases line up with TRBD1. This CDR3 has 14 residues. Germline values: CDR1 MNHEY, CDR2 SVGEGT. With V trimmed by 5 bases and J by 8 bases, 9 bases remained unmatched. The CDR3 reads CASSLPGTGREAFF. The CDR3, as DNA: TGTGCCAGCAGTCTACCCGGGACAGGGAGAGAAGCTTTCTTT.

V gene TRBV18 combines with J gene TRBJ1-1, with 7 positions matching TRBD1. With V trimmed by 4 bases and J by 1 base, 6 bases remained unmatched. The CDR3 is made up of 15 amino acids. The V gene's germline CDR1 is KGHSH and CDR2 LQKENI. As DNA, the CDR3 is TGTGCCAGCTCACTGGGTGCAGGGGGGAACACTGAAGCTTTCTTT. This codes for CASSLGAGGNTEAFF.

V usage is TRBV5-6 and J usage is TRBJ1-1; 7 nucleotides align to TRBD1. This CDR3 has 16 amino acids. V lost 0 bases, J lost 7 bases, and 12 bases stayed unmatched. CDR1 is SGHDT, CDR2 YYEEEE, per germline. The DNA for the CDR3 is TGTGCCAGCAGCTTGGATGGGACAGTCAGAAGCCGTGAAGCTTTCTTT. It specifies CASSLDGTVRSREAFF. Full variable domain (outside the CDR3, taken from reference TRBV5-6 and TRBJ1-1): DAGVTQSPTHLIKTRGQQVTLRCSPKSGHDTVSWYQQALGQGPQFIFQYYEEEERQRGNFPDRFSGHQFPNYSSELNVNALLLGDSALYLCASSLDGTVRSREAFFGQGTRLTVV.

The chain couples TRBV19 to TRBJ2-7, with 8 bases lining up with TRBD1. V lost 5 bases to trimming and J lost 5 bases; unmatched junction nucleotides: 5. The CDR3 spans 13 residues. The germline gives CDR1 LNHDA, CDR2 SQIVND (reference sequence). The CDR3 nucleotides are TGTGCCAGTAGTCCGCAGGGGGCGGACGAGCAGTACTTC. Translation gives CASSPQGADEQYF.

This chain joins TRBV6-5 and TRBJ1-3, with D perhaps TRBD1 (5 bases). The germline CDR1 and CDR2 sequences are MNHEY and SVGAGI. The CDR3 is made up of 13 amino acids. Trimming pared 10 bases from V and 2 bases from J, leaving 12 bases between. DNA of the CDR3: TGTGCCACCAAAGACAGCCCTGGAAACACCATATATTTT. This gives the protein CATKDSPGNTIYF.

The chain joins TRBV5-5 to TRBJ1-6; TRBD1 aligns across 8 bases. This CDR3 region has 18 residues. The ends lost 3 bases at V and 10 bases at J; junction bases unmatched: 18. Germline lookup yields CDR1 SGHKS and CDR2 YYEKEE (reference sequence). The CDR3 spells CASSSVGQGVTRGSPLHF. The CDR3 DNA sequence: TGTGCCAGCAGCTCCGTCGGACAGGGAGTGACTCGAGGATCACCCCTCCACTTT.

CDR3 coding DNA: TGCGCCAGCAGTCCGGACAGTTCCTACGAGCAGTACTTC. It codes for CASSPDSSYEQYF. The chain employs TRBV5-1 and TRBJ2-7; tentatively, D is TRBD1 (6 bases). This CDR3 is 13 amino acids long. Germline CDR1 SGHRS, CDR2 YFSETQ. The V and J ends lost 5 bases and 1 base respectively, with 10 bases between them.